This TCR beta chain is drawn from a study of T cell responses to AZD1222 COVID-19 vaccine. In germline, CDR1 is LNHDA, CDR2 SQIVND (reference sequence). The CDR3 has 14 amino acids. The junction had 9 bases not matched to a gene; V was cut back by 7 bases and J by 4 bases. Some clones are missing from TCRdb's copy, which holds only in-frame ones; the method was immunoSEQ multiplex PCR. The repertoire holds roughly 120,000 clones, with approximately 85% as singletons. Sequencing was performed on peripheral blood, taken on day 0 of MenACWY control vaccination. This TCR was sampled from an adult in good health. The chain couples TRBV19 to TRBJ2-5; 7 bases are a match to TRBD1. The DNA of the CDR3 is TGTGCCAGTACAAGAGCAGGGGGAGTAGAGACCCAGTACTTC. It translates to CASTRAGGVETQYF.